This T cell receptor (beta chain) was recorded in a study of blood T cell repertoires in COVID-19. Across the study: Acute-phase and convalescent COVID-19 samples originated in the United States, Italy and Spain. The cDNA or gDNA used as material had been derived from T cells, B-cell-depleted T cells, or PBMCs.

Per the authors' pipeline: Nucleated cell number was recorded as an estimate derived from reference gene primer amplification. Using immunoSEQ multiplex PCR, the repertoire was profiled, and TCRdb retains in-frame clones only, with some absent. Clone size and the V and J calls come from that table; the DNA yielded D and trimming. In the table there are some 200,000 clones, about 80% of which are singletons. The sequence was collected from a human donor with acute or convalescent COVID-19. The donor label of this sample is uncertain. Sequenced: peripheral blood.

CDR3 coding DNA: TGCGCCAGCAGCTTGAGCGGGATTGGAGAGACCCAGTACTTC. Amino acid sequence: CASSLSGIGETQYF. This sequence joins TRBV5-1 and TRBJ2-5; TRBD2 matches at 7 bases. The CDR3 loop spans 14 amino acids. Germline V gene data show CDR1 as SGHRS and CDR2 as YFSETQ. The V segment lost 1 base and the J segment 4 bases; nucleotides outside the gene matches: 4.